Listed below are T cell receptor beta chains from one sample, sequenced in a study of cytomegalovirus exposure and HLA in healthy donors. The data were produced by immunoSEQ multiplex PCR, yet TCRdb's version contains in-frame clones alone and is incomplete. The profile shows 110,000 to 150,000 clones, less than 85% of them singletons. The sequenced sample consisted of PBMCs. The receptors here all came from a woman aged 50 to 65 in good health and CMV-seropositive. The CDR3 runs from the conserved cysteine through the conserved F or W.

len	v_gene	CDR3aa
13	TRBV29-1	CSVGQGVSGELFF
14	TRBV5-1	CASSLGSSTHEQYF
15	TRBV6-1	CASSLATGGNQPQHF
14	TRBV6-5	CASSDSGGKETQYF
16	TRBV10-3	CAISESKGLGNQPQHF
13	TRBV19	CASSIEGQFEAFF
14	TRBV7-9	CASRRQGQQETQYF
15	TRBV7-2	CASSLLRDRGYEQYF
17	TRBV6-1	CASSEDLFDRVNTEAFF
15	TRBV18	CASSPNTGARNTIYF
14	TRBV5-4	CASSPKAGEETQYF
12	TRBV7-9	CSSSFDYYEQYF
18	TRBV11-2	CASSPRLAGSLLGGTQYF
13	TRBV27	CASSPRLAGTQYF
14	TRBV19	CASSSLRETRTQHF
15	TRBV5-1	CASRLSGGLVNEQFF
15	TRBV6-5	CASSLGGYSNQPQHF
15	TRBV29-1	CSVGVSGQGVHEQYF
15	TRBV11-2	CASSVGRGSYNEQFF
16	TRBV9	CASSVLGSGSTGELFF
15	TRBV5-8	CASSLAHNSNQPQHF
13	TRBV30	CAWTRTDSYEQYF